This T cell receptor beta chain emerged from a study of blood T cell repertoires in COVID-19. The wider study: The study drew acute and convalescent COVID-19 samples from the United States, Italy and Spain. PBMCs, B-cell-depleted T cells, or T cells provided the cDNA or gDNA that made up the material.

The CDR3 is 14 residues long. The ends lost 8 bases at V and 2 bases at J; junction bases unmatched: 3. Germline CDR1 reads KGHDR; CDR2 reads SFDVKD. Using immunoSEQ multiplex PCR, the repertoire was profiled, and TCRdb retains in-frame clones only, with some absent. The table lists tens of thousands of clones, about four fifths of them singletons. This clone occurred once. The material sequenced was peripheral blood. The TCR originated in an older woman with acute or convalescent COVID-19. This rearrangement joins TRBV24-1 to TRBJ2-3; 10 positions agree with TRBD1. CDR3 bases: TGTGCCACCACCGGGACAGGGGCCACAGATACGCAGTATTTT. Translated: CATTGTGATDTQYF.